Listed here are 27 T cell receptor beta chains from one sample, sequenced in a study of T cell responses to AZD1222 COVID-19 vaccine. This table comes from immunoSEQ multiplex PCR, and its TCRdb copy is limited to in-frame clones, with some not included. The sample has fewer than 120,000 clones, about 90% seen once. The specimen comprised peripheral blood, sampled 28 days after the second AZD1222 dose. The receptor set was obtained from an adult who received the AZD1222 COVID-19 vaccine.

DNA of the CDR3: TGTGCCAGCAGCCCTCGGGACAGGGGGCGCTTAGGAAAGACCCAGTACTTC. Translating gives CASSPRDRGRLGKTQYF. The chain links TRBV28 to TRBJ2-5; 12 positions agree with TRBD1. The CDR3 is 17 amino acids. CDR1 is MDHEN and CDR2 is SYDVKM in the germline V gene. With 6 bases clipped from V and 6 bases from J, the junction kept 14 bases outside the gene matches.

The chain recombines TRBV18 with TRBJ1-1; D is perhaps TRBD1 (5 bases). The V and J ends lost 3 bases and 4 bases respectively, with 15 bases between them. Germline V CDR1 and CDR2: KGHSH, LQKENI. This CDR3 contains 15 residues. CDR3 in amino acids: CASSPFGAEGTEAFF. The CDR3 DNA reads TGTGCCAGCTCACCTTTTGGGGCGGAAGGCACTGAAGCTTTCTTT. Based on the CDR3 plus reference TRBV18 and TRBJ1-1, the full variable domain is NAGVMQNPRHLVRRRGQEARLRCSPMKGHSHVYWYRQLPEEGLKFMVYLQKENIIDESGMPKERFSAEFPKEGPSILRIQQVVRGDSAAYFCASSPFGAEGTEAFFGQGTRLTVV.

V gene TRBV7-8 combines with J gene TRBJ1-2; 9 positions agree with TRBD1. Trimming removed 5 bases from V and 4 bases from J; junction bases left unmatched: 2. There are 13 residues in the CDR3. The germline V gene encodes CDR1 SGHVS and CDR2 FQNEAQ. This CDR3 is CASSKTGGYGYTF. The CDR3, as DNA: TGTGCCAGCAGCAAGACAGGGGGCTATGGCTACACCTTC.

V and J are TRBV5-6 and TRBJ2-2, with a tentative D call TRBD2 (5 bases). The CDR3 has 14 residues. Trimming pared 2 bases from V and 4 bases from J, leaving 9 bases between. Germline V lookup: CDR1 SGHDT, CDR2 YYEEEE. DNA of the CDR3: TGTGCCAGCAGCTTTGGGGAGCGCACCGGGGAGCTGTTTTTT. Protein: CASSFGERTGELFF. Full variable domain (missing parts from reference TRBV5-6 and TRBJ2-2): DAGVTQSPTHLIKTRGQQVTLRCSPKSGHDTVSWYQQALGQGPQFIFQYYEEEERQRGNFPDRFSGHQFPNYSSELNVNALLLGDSALYLCASSFGERTGELFFGEGSRLTVL.

This clone was seen only once. The chain couples TRBV7-2 to TRBJ2-7, with a weak D call TRBD1 (6 bases). This CDR3 is built from 15 residues. The germline CDR1 and CDR2 sequences are SGHTA and FQGNSA. V lost 4 bases, J lost 2 bases, and 15 bases lay in between. The CDR3 is CASSSFTSGAYEQYF. CDR3 bases: TGTGCCAGCAGCTCGTTCACGTCAGGGGCCTACGAGCAGTACTTC.

Details on this clone: The sample has other DNA sequences that encode this CDR3 too. The rearrangement links TRBV5-1 to TRBJ1-1; tentative D call: TRBD1 (5 bases). Per the germline V gene, CDR1 is SGHRS and CDR2 is YFSETQ. The ends were cut back, 0 bases at V and 0 bases at J, with 9 bases in the middle. There are 15 residues in the CDR3. CDR3 region: CASSLVAGLNTEAFF. The CDR3 nucleotides read TGCGCCAGCAGCTTGGTGGCAGGGTTGAACACTGAAGCTTTCTTT.

The chain uses TRBV18 and TRBJ2-7, with 9 bases that match TRBD1. Losses at the gene ends were 4 bases for V and 6 bases for J; bases not matched to a gene: 7. The germline V gene encodes CDR1 KGHSH and CDR2 LQKENI. The CDR3 sequence is 14 residues long. The CDR3 sequence is CASSQAGTGSEQYF. The DNA for the CDR3 is TGTGCCAGCTCACAAGCCGGGACAGGGAGCGAGCAGTACTTC.

This chain connects TRBV5-4 to TRBJ2-3; TRBD2 matches at 7 bases. The V gene end was trimmed by 3 bases and the J gene end by 6 bases; junction bases not matched to a gene: 13. This CDR3 is built from 16 residues. Germline V lookup: CDR1 SGHNT, CDR2 YYREEE (reference sequence). The DNA of the CDR3 is TGTGCCAGCAGCTCCGAAAGCGGGGAGCCCCGGGATACGCAGTATTTT. Protein product: CASSSESGEPRDTQYF.

The chain combines TRBV7-9 with TRBJ1-2; D is unclear. Trimming took 0 bases from V and 4 from J, leaving 12 bases between them. Germline assignment: CDR1 SEHNR and CDR2 FQNEAQ (reference sequence). CDR3 length equals 15 residues. CDR3: CASSLAGIALYGYTF. DNA of the CDR3: TGTGCCAGCAGCTTAGCGGGAATTGCTCTCTATGGCTACACCTTC. The full variable domain, with the rest looked up from reference TRBV7-9 and TRBJ1-2, is DTGVSQNPRHKITKRGQNVTFRCDPISEHNRLYWYRQTLGQGPEFLTYFQNEAQLEKSRLLSDRFSAERPKGSFSTLEIQRTEQGDSAMYLCASSLAGIALYGYTFGSGTRLTVV.

J is TRBJ2-3 and V is TRBV24-1, with D perhaps matching TRBD2 (6 bases). Looked up from germline, CDR1 is KGHDR and CDR2 is SFDVKD. The CDR3 spans 13 residues. V was trimmed by 2 bases and J by 6 bases, leaving 8 bases between them. The CDR3 here is CATSDYGGDTQYF. The CDR3 nucleotides are TGTGCCACCAGTGATTATGGGGGGGATACGCAGTATTTT.

Note on this clone: One junction end does not reproduce the germline sequence, and a read error may be involved. This chain uses TRBV2 with TRBJ2-7; 11 bases fit TRBD2. This CDR3 is built from 17 residues. Germline lookup yields CDR1 SNHLY and CDR2 FYNNEI. Here the CDR3 reads CASSDGLAGGPFYEQHF. The CDR3 DNA sequence: TGTGCCAGCTCTGACGGTCTAGCGGGGGGACCGTTCTACGAGCAGCACTTC.

The chain couples TRBV9 to TRBJ1-3; 7 positions agree with TRBD1. CDR1 and CDR2 (germline): SGDLS, YYNGEE. This CDR3 region has 13 residues. The V gene end was trimmed by 4 bases and the J gene end by 8 bases; junction bases not matched to a gene: 6. This CDR3 is CASSPSGGDTIYF. As DNA, the CDR3 is TGTGCCAGCAGCCCCTCAGGGGGTGACACCATATATTTT.

This chain uses TRBV12-3 or TRBV12-4 with TRBJ1-3, with D unclear. V lost 1 base to trimming and J lost 5 bases, with 3 bases between them. This CDR3 is 12 amino acids long. CDR3 coding DNA: TGTGCCAGCAGTTTAGAAAGAAACACCATATATTTT. Its translation is CASSLERNTIYF.

V is TRBV6-5 and J is TRBJ1-1, with D maybe TRBD1 (5 bases). The CDR3 totals 15 residues. Germline-derived CDR1 and CDR2 are MNHEY and SVGAGI. V shed 8 bases and J shed 1 base, with 17 bases lying between them. The CDR3 nucleotides are TGTGCCAGCTTTAGTAGGGACTTAGCGAACACTGAAGCTTTCTTT. Translating it yields CASFSRDLANTEAFF.

This clone is a singleton in its sample. V is TRBV3-1 (or the pseudogene TRBV3-2) and J is TRBJ2-7, with a possible D match to TRBD2 (6 bases). The V gene lost 4 bases and the J gene lost 4 bases, with 14 bases spanning the gap. The germline V gene has CDR1 LGHDT and CDR2 YNNKEL (reference sequence). The CDR3 consists of 14 residues. CDR3: CASSPGLGTYEQYF. The CDR3 DNA sequence: TGTGCCAGCAGCCCGGGACTGGGGACGTACGAGCAGTACTTC.

The chain uses TRBV11-2 and TRBJ2-7; a weak D match, TRBD2 (7 bases). V gave up 1 base and J gave up 2 bases, with 12 bases separating them. This CDR3 is built from 15 residues. Germline loops: CDR1 SGHAT, CDR2 FQNNGV. CDR3 bases: TGTGCCAGCAGCTTAGTCGGGGGGCCTGCCTACGAGCAGTACTTC. Translation gives CASSLVGGPAYEQYF.

The chain combines TRBV5-1 with TRBJ2-5, with D hard to call. The V end lost 6 bases, the J end lost 2 bases, and 11 bases lay between the germline ends. The CDR3 loop spans 13 amino acids. CDR1 is SGHRS, CDR2 YFSETQ, per germline. DNA for the CDR3: TGCGCCAGCACCTTTCGGACGCAAGAGACCCAGTACTTC. This encodes CASTFRTQETQYF.

This clone turned up a few times. This chain links TRBV11-3 with TRBJ1-2; 8 bases are a match to TRBD1. The germline V gene encodes CDR1 SGHNT and CDR2 YENEEA. V lost 0 bases, J lost 2 bases, and 5 bases stayed unmatched. The CDR3 loop spans 16 amino acids. CDR3 bases: TGTGCCAGCAGCTTAGAGGGTAGGACAGGGAACTATGGCTACACCTTC. As protein: CASSLEGRTGNYGYTF. Supplemented by reference TRBV11-3 and TRBJ1-2, the full variable domain reads EAGVVQSPRYKIIEKKQPVAFWCNPISGHNTLYWYLQNLGQGPELLIRYENEEAVDDSQLPKDRFSAERLKGVDSTLKIQPAELGDSAVYLCASSLEGRTGNYGYTFGSGTRLTVV.

To note about this clone: Additional DNA sequences in this sample encode the identical CDR3. The V and J genes are TRBV5-6 and TRBJ2-2; D gene unclear. The V gene lost 2 bases and the J gene lost 2 bases, with 7 bases spanning the gap. The V gene's germline CDR1 is SGHDT and CDR2 YYEEEE. The CDR3 runs to 14 residues. The DNA of the CDR3 is TGTGCCAGCAGCTTAGGGCATAACACCGGGGAGCTGTTTTTT. Translation gives CASSLGHNTGELFF.

The chain has TRBV3-1 (or the pseudogene TRBV3-2) and TRBJ1-2; the D is unclear. The germline V gene has CDR1 LGHDT and CDR2 YNNKEL (reference sequence). The CDR3 has 13 amino acids. V was shortened by 2 bases and J by 0 bases, with 4 bases between the two germline ends. The CDR3 here is CASSQRSNYGYTF. For the CDR3, the DNA is TGTGCCAGCAGCCAACGGTCTAACTATGGCTACACCTTC.

The chain recombines TRBV4-1 with TRBJ1-1, with a weak D call TRBD1 (5 bases). V shed 4 bases and J shed 1 base, with 16 bases lying between them. Looked up from germline, CDR1 is MGHRA and CDR2 is YSYEKL. The CDR3 loop spans 16 amino acids. The CDR3: CASSPLGEGQNTEAFF. CDR3 nucleotide sequence: TGCGCCAGCAGCCCCTTAGGGGAAGGGCAGAACACTGAAGCTTTCTTT.

The CDR3 bases are TGCGCCAGCAGCTCGGGACAGGGTGCAACTAATGAAAAACTGTTTTTT. Translated: CASSSGQGATNEKLFF. This chain joins TRBV5-1 and TRBJ1-4, with 9 nucleotides matching TRBD1. Germline CDR1 reads SGHRS; CDR2 reads YFSETQ. The CDR3 runs to 16 residues. Trimming at V came to 3 bases and at J to 0 bases, leaving 3 bases not matched to a gene.

This clone showed up just a few times. J is TRBJ1-1 and V is TRBV28; D ambiguous. The CDR3 totals 14 residues. Germline V CDR1 and CDR2: MDHEN, SYDVKM. The V end was cut by 4 bases, the J end by 4 bases, with 13 bases between. In nucleotides, the CDR3 is TGTGCCAGCAGTTCACTGGGCCTGGCCACTGAAGCTTTCTTT. Its translation is CASSSLGLATEAFF.

V gene TRBV27 combines with J gene TRBJ2-3, with D perhaps given as TRBD1 or TRBD2 (5 bases each). V was trimmed by 6 bases and J by 2 bases, leaving 15 bases between them. CDR1 is MNHEY and CDR2 is SMNVEV in the germline V gene (reference sequence). The CDR3 consists of 15 residues. The CDR3 region is CASSVQRGYTDTQYF. In nucleotides, the CDR3 is TGTGCCAGCAGCGTTCAACGGGGCTACACAGATACGCAGTATTTT.

V is TRBV11-2 and J is TRBJ2-2; D is unresolved. This CDR3 spans 14 amino acids. The V end was cut by 4 bases, the J end by 6 bases, with 12 bases between. The germline V gene has CDR1 SGHAT and CDR2 FQNNGV. The CDR3 sequence: CASSSSPVPGELFF. The CDR3 region has the DNA TGTGCCAGCAGCTCATCGCCGGTCCCCGGGGAGCTGTTTTTT.

The chain joins TRBV3-1 (or the pseudogene TRBV3-2) to TRBJ1-6; D possibly corresponds to TRBD1 (6 bases). The V and J ends lost 5 bases and 7 bases respectively, with 12 bases between them. This CDR3 is 14 amino acids long. Germline V gene sequence: CDR1 LGHDT, CDR2 YNNKEL (reference sequence). Written as DNA, the CDR3 is TGTGCCAGCAGCTCCCGGGGGGCGAATTCACCCCTCCACTTT. This encodes CASSSRGANSPLHF.

Worth noting for this clone: Compared with germline, one end of the junction differs, possibly owing to a read error. The CDR3 nucleotides are TGTGCCAGCAGTATATGGATCTCAGAGACCCAGTACTTC. Translation gives CASSIWISETQYF. This rearrangement joins TRBV28 to TRBJ2-5; D remains unclear. The CDR3 is 13 amino acids. Looked up from germline, CDR1 is MDHEN and CDR2 is SYDVKM.